This is a list of T cell receptor beta chains from one sample in a study of T cell repertoires in cytomegalovirus infection. TCRdb itself ran the reads through MiXCR, one entry per CDR3 protein. The sample includes approximately 320,000 distinct CDR3 sequences, 9.5% seen only once; the top ten take approximately 4.7%. The sequencing input was PBMCs. The receptors shown here come from a human donor in good health (CMV status not recorded). Some clones in this sample may be carry-over from other donors' samples. Each CDR3 is given with its conserved first and last residue. Each record gives: D gene, V gene, J gene, clone size, CDR3 DNA, CDR3 protein. D genes are given only for firm matches. Clone size, where shown, is once, few, many, or a class for clones that have expanded.

D: .
V: TRBV11-3
J: TRBJ2-5
size: many
DNA: TGTGCCAGCAGCTCGGGACCCGAAGAGACCCAGTACTTC
CDR3: CASSSGPEETQYF

D: TRBD1
V: TRBV2
J: TRBJ2-2
size: few
DNA: TGTGCCAGCAGTGACCCGGGACAGGGGACGGGGGACACCGGGGAGCTGTTTTTT
CDR3: CASSDPGQGTGDTGELFF

D: TRBD2
V: TRBV18
J: TRBJ2-7
size: once
DNA: TGTGCCAGCTCACCAATGATAGCGGGAGGGCCTCACGAGCAGTACTTC
CDR3: CASSPMIAGGPHEQYF

D: .
V: TRBV7-9
J: TRBJ2-7
size: few
DNA: TGTGCCAGCAGCCCTCTGGTCCGGGAAATAAACTACGAGCAGTACTTC
CDR3: CASSPLVREINYEQYF

D: TRBD1
V: TRBV7-9
J: TRBJ1-2
size: .
DNA: TGTGCCAGCAGCCCGAGACAGGGGCAAGCTAACTATGGCTACACCTTC
CDR3: CASSPRQGQANYGYTF

D: .
V: TRBV6-1
J: TRBJ2-3
size: many
DNA: TGTGCCAGCAACCTCCCGAAAGGGGGCACAGATACGCAGTATTTT
CDR3: CASNLPKGGTDTQYF

D: .
V: TRBV6-4
J: TRBJ2-7
size: few
DNA: TGTGCCAGCAGGGACTCCGGCTACGAGCAGTACTTC
CDR3: CASRDSGYEQYF

D: TRBD2
V: TRBV15
J: TRBJ2-3
size: many
DNA: TGTGCCACCAGCAGAGGGACGGCGGGGGGGCAAACAGATACGCAGTATTTT
CDR3: CATSRGTAGGQTDTQYF

D: TRBD2
V: TRBV19
J: TRBJ2-5
size: few
DNA: TGTGCCAGTAGTCAGACTAGCGGGGTAGGAGAGACCCAGTACTTC
CDR3: CASSQTSGVGETQYF

D: TRBD1
V: TRBV7-2
J: TRBJ2-7
size: many
DNA: TGTGCCAGCAGCTTAGCAGGACAGGGGCAACCCTACGAGCAGTACTTC
CDR3: CASSLAGQGQPYEQYF

D: TRBD2
V: TRBV28
J: TRBJ2-3
size: .
DNA: TGTGCCAGCAGCCCTAGCGGGAGCTGGACAGATACGCAGTATTTT
CDR3: CASSPSGSWTDTQYF

D: TRBD2
V: TRBV12-3/TRBV12-4
J: TRBJ2-7
size: few
DNA: TGTGCCAGCAGGCGGGGGGACGAGCAGTACTTC
CDR3: CASRRGDEQYF

D: .
V: TRBV7-2
J: TRBJ2-3
size: few
DNA: TGTGCCAGCAGCTTCCGGCGGCCGTGGGATACGCAGTATTTT
CDR3: CASSFRRPWDTQYF

D: TRBD1
V: TRBV7-2
J: TRBJ1-5
size: many
DNA: TGTGCCAGCAGCCTGGGACAGGGGCCAGGGGATCAGCCCCAGCATTTT
CDR3: CASSLGQGPGDQPQHF

D: .
V: TRBV24-1
J: TRBJ2-7
size: .
DNA: TGTGCCACCTGGGACGGACACTACGAGCAGTACTTC
CDR3: CATWDGHYEQYF

D: .
V: TRBV28
J: TRBJ1-2
size: many
DNA: TGTGCCAGCAGCCTTATGGGGCAAGGCTACACCTTC
CDR3: CASSLMGQGYTF

D: .
V: TRBV4-1
J: TRBJ2-1
size: few
DNA: TGCGCCAGCAGCCAAGATAGACCCACCTATGAGCAGTTCTTC
CDR3: CASSQDRPTYEQFF

D: TRBD1
V: TRBV7-8
J: TRBJ1-5
size: many
DNA: TGTGCCAGCAGCCGACAGGGGCTCTCGCGCAATCAGCCCCAGCATTTT
CDR3: CASSRQGLSRNQPQHF

D: .
V: TRBV29-1
J: TRBJ2-7
size: .
DNA: TGCAGCGTCCCCCTCAGCGAGAGCTCCTACGAGCAGTACTTC
CDR3: CSVPLSESSYEQYF

D: .
V: TRBV29-1
J: TRBJ2-1
size: few
DNA: TGCAGCGTTGAAGGGAGGTCTCACAATGAGCAGTTCTTC
CDR3: CSVEGRSHNEQFF

D: TRBD2
V: TRBV6-1
J: TRBJ2-5
size: many
DNA: TGTGCCAGCAGTGATCTAGCGGCTCAAGAGACCCAGTACTTC
CDR3: CASSDLAAQETQYF

D: .
V: TRBV10-3
J: TRBJ1-1
size: many
DNA: TGTGCCATCAGGGGGAACCTTTTGAACACTGAAGCTTTCTTT
CDR3: CAIRGNLLNTEAFF

D: .
V: TRBV4-2
J: TRBJ2-1
size: .
DNA: TGTGCCAGCAGCCAAGTCTCCGGGACTAGACAGGGCAATGAGCAGTTCTTC
CDR3: CASSQVSGTRQGNEQFF

D: .
V: TRBV27
J: TRBJ2-7
size: .
DNA: TGTGCCAGCAGTAGGTCAGCTGCCTACGAGCAGTACTTC
CDR3: CASSRSAAYEQYF

D: TRBD1
V: TRBV25-1
J: TRBJ1-6
size: few
DNA: TGTGCCAGCAGTGAAAGGACAGGAAATCCCTATAATTCACCCCTCCACTTT
CDR3: CASSERTGNPYNSPLHF

D: TRBD2
V: TRBV7-2
J: TRBJ2-5
size: few
DNA: TGTGCCAGCAGCTTCCCTAGCGGGGGGGTAGAGACCCAGTACTTC
CDR3: CASSFPSGGVETQYF

D: .
V: TRBV10-3
J: TRBJ2-7
size: .
DNA: TGTGCCATCAGTGAGACGCCAACTACAGCAGGACGGATAGGGATTCACGAGCAGTACTTC
CDR3: CAISETPTTAGRIGIHEQYF

D: .
V: TRBV6-2/TRBV6-3
J: TRBJ1-1
size: .
DNA: TGTGCCAGCAGTTTGTCCGGACACCCGAACACTGAAGCTTTCTTT
CDR3: CASSLSGHPNTEAFF

D: .
V: TRBV19
J: TRBJ1-3
size: many
DNA: TGTGCCAGTACCCGGGGAGCTGGAAACACCATATATTTT
CDR3: CASTRGAGNTIYF

D: TRBD1
V: TRBV27
J: TRBJ1-1
size: few
DNA: TGTGCCAGCAGTCAGACAGGGTTCACTGAAGCTTTCTTT
CDR3: CASSQTGFTEAFF

D: .
V: TRBV18
J: TRBJ2-1
size: few
DNA: TGTGCCAGCTCACCATTAAATGACAATGAGCAGTTCTTC
CDR3: CASSPLNDNEQFF

D: TRBD2
V: TRBV20-1
J: TRBJ2-3
size: few
DNA: TGCAGTGTCTCGGTGACTAGCGGAGGAATCACAGATACGCAGTATTTT
CDR3: CSVSVTSGGITDTQYF